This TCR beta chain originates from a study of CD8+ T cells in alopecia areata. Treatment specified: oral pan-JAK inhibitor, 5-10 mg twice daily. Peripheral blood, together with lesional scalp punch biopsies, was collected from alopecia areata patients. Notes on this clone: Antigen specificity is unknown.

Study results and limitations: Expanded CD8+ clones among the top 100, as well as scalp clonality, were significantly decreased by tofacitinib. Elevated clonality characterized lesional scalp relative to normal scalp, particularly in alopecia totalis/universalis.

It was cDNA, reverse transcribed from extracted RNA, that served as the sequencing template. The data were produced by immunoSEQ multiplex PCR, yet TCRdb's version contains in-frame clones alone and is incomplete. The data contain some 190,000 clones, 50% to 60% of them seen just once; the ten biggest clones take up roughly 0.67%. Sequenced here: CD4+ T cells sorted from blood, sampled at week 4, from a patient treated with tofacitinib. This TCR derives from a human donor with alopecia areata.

The CDR3 here is CASSPPGAGGSGTDTQYF. The DNA of the CDR3 is TGTGCCAGCAGTCCTCCGGGGGCGGGAGGGAGCGGGACAGATACGCAGTATTTT. The gene calls are TRBV27 and TRBJ2-3, with 9 bases identical to TRBD2. The length of the CDR3 is 18 residues. J lost 3 bases, V lost 5 bases, and 15 bases had no gene match. CDR1 and CDR2 (germline): MNHEY, SMNVEV (reference sequence).